This TCR beta chain was observed in a study of T cell responses to AZD1222 COVID-19 vaccine. This clone is a singleton in its sample. The antigen is unknown. Generated by immunoSEQ multiplex PCR, the TCRdb table keeps only in-frame clones and is missing some. The table has more than 150,000 clones, roughly 94% seen once; the top ten hold about 0.6%. Germline CDR1 is KGHDR and CDR2 is SFDVKD. The CDR3 has 15 residues. Trimming cost V 8 bases and J 4 bases, with 19 bases left between them. Regarding the study as a whole: Among spike-specific TCRs, nearly half reportedly target unmutated variant regions. The donor group comprised mostly white British people and more females; the analysis possibly underestimated clonal diversity. At baseline, seropositivity was found in only a handful of AZD1222 recipients.

Material: peripheral blood, obtained on day 0 of AZD1222 vaccination. This TCR derives from an adult in good health. The gene calls are TRBV24-1 and TRBJ1-2, with D maybe TRBD1 (5 bases). The CDR3 sequence is CATIPSWQGLYGYTF. CDR3 nucleotides: TGTGCCACCATTCCCTCCTGGCAGGGCCTCTATGGCTACACCTTC.